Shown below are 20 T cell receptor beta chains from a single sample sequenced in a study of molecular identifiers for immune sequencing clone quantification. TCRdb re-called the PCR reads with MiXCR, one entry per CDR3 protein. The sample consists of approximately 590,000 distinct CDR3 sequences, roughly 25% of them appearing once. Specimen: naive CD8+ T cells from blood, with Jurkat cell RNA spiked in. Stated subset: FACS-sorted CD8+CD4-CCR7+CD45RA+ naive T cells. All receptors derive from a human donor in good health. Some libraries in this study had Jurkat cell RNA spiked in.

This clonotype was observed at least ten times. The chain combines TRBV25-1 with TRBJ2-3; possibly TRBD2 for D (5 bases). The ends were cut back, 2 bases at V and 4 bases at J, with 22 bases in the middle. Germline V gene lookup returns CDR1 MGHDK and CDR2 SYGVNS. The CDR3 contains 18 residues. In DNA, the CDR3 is TGTGCCAGCAGTGAACCCCGGGGTCCCCATTTAAACGCAGATACGCAGTATTTT. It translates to CASSEPRGPHLNADTQYF.

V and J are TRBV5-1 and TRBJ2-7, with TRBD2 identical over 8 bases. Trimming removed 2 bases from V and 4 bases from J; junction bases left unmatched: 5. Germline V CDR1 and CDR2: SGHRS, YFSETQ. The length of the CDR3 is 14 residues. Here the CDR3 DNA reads TGCGCCAGCAGCTTAGAGACTAGCGCTTACGAGCAGTACTTC. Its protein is CASSLETSAYEQYF.

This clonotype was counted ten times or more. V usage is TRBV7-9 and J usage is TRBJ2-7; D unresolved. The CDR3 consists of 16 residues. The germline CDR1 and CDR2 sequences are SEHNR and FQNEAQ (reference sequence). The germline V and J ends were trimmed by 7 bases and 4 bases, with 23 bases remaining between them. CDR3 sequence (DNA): TGTGCCAGCACCTCCAACGAGGAGTGGGCCTATTACGAGCAGTACTTC. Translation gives CASTSNEEWAYYEQYF.

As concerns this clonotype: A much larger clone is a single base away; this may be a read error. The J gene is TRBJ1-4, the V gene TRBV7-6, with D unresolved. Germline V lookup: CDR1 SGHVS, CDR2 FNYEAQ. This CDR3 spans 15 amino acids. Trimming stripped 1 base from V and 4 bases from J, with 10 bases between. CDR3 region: CASSLEGAINEKLFF. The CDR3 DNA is TGTGCCAGCAGCTTAGAAGGAGCAATTAATGAAAAACTGTTTTTT.

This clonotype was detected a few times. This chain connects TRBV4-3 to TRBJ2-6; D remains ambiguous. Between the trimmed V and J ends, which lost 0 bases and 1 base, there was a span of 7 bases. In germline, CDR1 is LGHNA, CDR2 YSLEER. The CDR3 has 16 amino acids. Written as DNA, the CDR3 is TGCGCCAGCAGCCAAGATCGGTGGTCTGGGGCCAACGTCCTGACTTTC. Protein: CASSQDRWSGANVLTF.

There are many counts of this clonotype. The CDR3 sequence: CATRSGFKYTQYF. The DNA for the CDR3 is TGTGCCACCCGTAGCGGGTTCAAATATACGCAGTATTTT. The chain employs TRBV28 and TRBJ2-3; 7 bases agree with TRBD2. The V and J ends lost 10 bases and 7 bases, in that order; junction bases with no gene match: 11. The CDR3 extends over 13 amino acids. Germline CDR1 reads MDHEN; CDR2 reads SYDVKM.

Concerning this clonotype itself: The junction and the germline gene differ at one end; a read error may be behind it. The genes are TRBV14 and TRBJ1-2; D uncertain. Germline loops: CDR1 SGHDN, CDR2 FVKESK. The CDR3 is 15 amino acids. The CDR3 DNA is TGTGCCAGCAGCCAAGATATTGCACCTAACTATGACTACACCTTC. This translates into CASSQDIAPNYDYTF.

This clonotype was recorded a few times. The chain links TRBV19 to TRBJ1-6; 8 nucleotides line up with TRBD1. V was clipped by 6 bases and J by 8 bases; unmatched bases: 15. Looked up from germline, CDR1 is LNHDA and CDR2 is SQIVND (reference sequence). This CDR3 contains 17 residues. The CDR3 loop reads CASRPRDSGGGYSPLHF. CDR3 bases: TGTGCCAGTAGGCCCCGCGATTCAGGGGGCGGATATTCACCCCTCCACTTT.

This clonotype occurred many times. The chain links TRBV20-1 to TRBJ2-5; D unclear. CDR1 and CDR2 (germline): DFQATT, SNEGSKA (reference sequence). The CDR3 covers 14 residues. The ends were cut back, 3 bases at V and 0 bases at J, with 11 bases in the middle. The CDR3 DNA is TGCAGTGCTAGCCAACAGAGATACCAAGAGACCCAGTACTTC. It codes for CSASQQRYQETQYF.

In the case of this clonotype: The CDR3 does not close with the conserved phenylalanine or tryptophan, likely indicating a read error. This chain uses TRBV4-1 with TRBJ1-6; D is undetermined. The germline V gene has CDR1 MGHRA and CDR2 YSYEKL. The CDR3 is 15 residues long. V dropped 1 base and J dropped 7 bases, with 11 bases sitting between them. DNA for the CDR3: TGCGCCAGCAGCCAAGTATCAGATGTCAATTCACCCCTCCACCTT. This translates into CASSQVSDVNSPLHL.

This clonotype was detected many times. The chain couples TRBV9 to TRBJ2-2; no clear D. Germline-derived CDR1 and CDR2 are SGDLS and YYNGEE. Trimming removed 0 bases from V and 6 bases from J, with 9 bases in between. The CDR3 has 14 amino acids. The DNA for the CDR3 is TGTGCCAGCAGCGTAGATGGCGGATCCGGGGAGCTGTTTTTT. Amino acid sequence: CASSVDGGSGELFF.

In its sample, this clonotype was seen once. CDR3 sequence (DNA): TGTGCCAGCAGCCCTAAGGGAGGGGAGAGACACAATGAGCAGTTCTTC. Protein: CASSPKGGERHNEQFF. This rearrangement joins TRBV5-4 to TRBJ2-1; 7 bases are shared with TRBD2. The V and J ends lost 4 bases and 5 bases, in that order; junction bases with no gene match: 12. Germline lookup yields CDR1 SGHNT and CDR2 YYREEE (reference sequence). The CDR3 totals 16 residues.

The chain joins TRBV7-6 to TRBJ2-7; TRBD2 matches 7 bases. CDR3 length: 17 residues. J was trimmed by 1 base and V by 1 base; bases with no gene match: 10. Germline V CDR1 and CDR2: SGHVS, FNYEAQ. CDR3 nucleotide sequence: TGTGCCAGCAGCTTAGAGGGTACGGGACTACCTTCCTACGAGCAGTACTTC. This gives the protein CASSLEGTGLPSYEQYF.

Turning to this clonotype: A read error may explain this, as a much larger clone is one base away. The DNA of the CDR3 is TGTGCCAGCAGCAAAACTAGCGGGGCACCAGATACGCAGTATTTT. Amino acids: CASSKTSGAPDTQYF. V gene TRBV7-6 combines with J gene TRBJ2-3; the match to TRBD2 covers 10 bases. The CDR3 loop spans 15 amino acids. Germline V gene data show CDR1 as SGHVS and CDR2 as FNYEAQ. V was pared by 5 bases and J by 4 bases, with 6 bases of the junction left unmatched.

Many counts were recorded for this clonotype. The CDR3 loop is CASSHFRQATNTEAFF. DNA for the CDR3: TGTGCCAGCAGCCACTTCAGACAGGCTACGAACACTGAAGCTTTCTTT. The chain joins TRBV14 to TRBJ1-1, with D possibly matching TRBD1 (6 bases). The CDR3 contains 16 residues. The germline V gene encodes CDR1 SGHDN and CDR2 FVKESK. Trimming removed 3 bases from V and 1 base from J, with 15 bases in between.

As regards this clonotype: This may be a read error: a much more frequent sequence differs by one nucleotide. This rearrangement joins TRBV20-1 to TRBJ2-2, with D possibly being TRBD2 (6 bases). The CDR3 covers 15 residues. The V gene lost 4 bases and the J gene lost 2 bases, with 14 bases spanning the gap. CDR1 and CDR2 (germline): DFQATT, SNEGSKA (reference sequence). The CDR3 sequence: CSAIRRGDNTGELFF. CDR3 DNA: TGCAGTGCTATAAGGCGGGGAGATAACACCGGGGAGCTGTTTTTT.

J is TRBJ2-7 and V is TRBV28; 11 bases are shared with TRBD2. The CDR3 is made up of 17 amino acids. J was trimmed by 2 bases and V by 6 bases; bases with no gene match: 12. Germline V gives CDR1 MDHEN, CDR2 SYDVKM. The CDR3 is CASRPRAGLAETYEQYF. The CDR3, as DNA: TGTGCCAGCAGGCCACGAGCGGGACTAGCGGAAACCTACGAGCAGTACTTC.

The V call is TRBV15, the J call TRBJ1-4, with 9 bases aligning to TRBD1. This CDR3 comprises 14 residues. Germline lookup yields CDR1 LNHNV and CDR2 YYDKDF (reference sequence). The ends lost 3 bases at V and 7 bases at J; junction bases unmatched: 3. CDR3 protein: CATSRTGGGEKLFF. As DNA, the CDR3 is TGTGCCACCAGCAGGACAGGGGGAGGTGAAAAACTGTTTTTT.

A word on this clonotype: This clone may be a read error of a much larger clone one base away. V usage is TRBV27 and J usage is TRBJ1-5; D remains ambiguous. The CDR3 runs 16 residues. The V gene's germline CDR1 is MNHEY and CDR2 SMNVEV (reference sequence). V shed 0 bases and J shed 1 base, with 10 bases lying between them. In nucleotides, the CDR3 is TGTGCCAGCAGTTTATCCTACGTAAAAAGCAATCAGCCCCAGCATTTT. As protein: CASSLSYVKSNQPQHF.

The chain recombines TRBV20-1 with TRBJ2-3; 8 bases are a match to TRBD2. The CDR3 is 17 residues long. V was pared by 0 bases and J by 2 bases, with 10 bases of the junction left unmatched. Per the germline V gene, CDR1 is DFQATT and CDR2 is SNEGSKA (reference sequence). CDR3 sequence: CSARDSGRVIPTDTQYF. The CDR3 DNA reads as TGCAGTGCTAGAGATTCCGGGAGGGTGATCCCCACAGATACGCAGTATTTT.